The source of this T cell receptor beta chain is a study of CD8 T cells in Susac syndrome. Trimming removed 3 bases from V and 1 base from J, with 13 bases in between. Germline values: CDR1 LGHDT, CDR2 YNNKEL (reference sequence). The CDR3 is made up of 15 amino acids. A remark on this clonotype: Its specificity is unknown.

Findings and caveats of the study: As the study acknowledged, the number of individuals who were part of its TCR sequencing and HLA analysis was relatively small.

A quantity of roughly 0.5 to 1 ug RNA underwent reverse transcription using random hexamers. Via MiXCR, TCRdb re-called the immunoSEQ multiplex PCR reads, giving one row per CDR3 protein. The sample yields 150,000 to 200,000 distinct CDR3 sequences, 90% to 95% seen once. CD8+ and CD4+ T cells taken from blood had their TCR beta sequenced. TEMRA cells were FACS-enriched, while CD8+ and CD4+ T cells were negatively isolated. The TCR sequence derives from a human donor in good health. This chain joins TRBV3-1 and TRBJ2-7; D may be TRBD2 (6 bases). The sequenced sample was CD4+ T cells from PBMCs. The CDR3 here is CASSQGLDGSYEQYF. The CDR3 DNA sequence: TGTGCCAGCAGCCAGGGACTTGACGGATCCTACGAGCAGTACTTC.